This passage covers 3 T cell receptor beta chains from one sample sequenced in a study of blood T cell repertoires in COVID-19. The method was immunoSEQ multiplex PCR; TCRdb's version includes in-frame clones alone and lacks a portion of them. The sample has some 180,000 clones; around 80% are singletons. Material for sequencing was peripheral blood. The receptors come from a human donor in a cohort sampled during active COVID-19.

The CDR3 DNA follows: TGTGCCAGCATCAATTTTGGGGCTAGCGGGGCCCATGAGCAGTTCTTC. Translating it yields CASINFGASGAHEQFF. The chain combines TRBV11-1 with TRBJ2-1; 9 positions match TRBD2. The CDR3 spans 16 residues. The ends lost 7 bases at V and 8 bases at J; junction bases unmatched: 15. Germline lookup yields CDR1 SGHAT and CDR2 FQDESV (reference sequence). The whole variable domain, filled in from reference TRBV11-1 and TRBJ2-1, reads EAEVAQSPRYKITEKSQAVAFWCDPISGHATLYWYRQILGQGPELLVQFQDESVVDDSQLPKDRFSAERLKGVDSTLKIQPAELGDSAMYLCASINFGASGAHEQFFGPGTRLTVL.

The chain recombines TRBV4-1 with TRBJ1-2; D perhaps matches TRBD1 (6 bases). The CDR3 spans 14 residues. In germline, CDR1 is MGHRA, CDR2 YSYEKL. Between the trimmed V and J ends, which lost 0 bases and 4 bases, there was a span of 9 bases. The CDR3 reads CASSQDSRGYGYTF. CDR3 DNA sequence: TGCGCCAGCAGCCAAGACTCCAGGGGCTATGGCTACACCTTC.

By its share, this clone is medium-sized. V gene TRBV5-1 combines with J gene TRBJ1-2, with D hard to call. In germline, CDR1 is SGHRS, CDR2 YFSETQ. This CDR3 spans 15 amino acids. The germline V and J ends were trimmed by 4 bases and 5 bases, with 18 bases remaining between them. CDR3 bases: TGCGCCAGCAGCCCCCTTTCCGGGGTGGGTTATGGCTACACCTTC. It specifies CASSPLSGVGYGYTF. The full variable domain, completed using reference TRBV5-1 and TRBJ1-2, is KAGVTQTPRYLIKTRGQQVTLSCSPISGHRSVSWYQQTPGQGLQFLFEYFSETQRNKGNFPGRFSGRQFSNSRSEMNVSTLELGDSALYLCASSPLSGVGYGYTFGSGTRLTVV.